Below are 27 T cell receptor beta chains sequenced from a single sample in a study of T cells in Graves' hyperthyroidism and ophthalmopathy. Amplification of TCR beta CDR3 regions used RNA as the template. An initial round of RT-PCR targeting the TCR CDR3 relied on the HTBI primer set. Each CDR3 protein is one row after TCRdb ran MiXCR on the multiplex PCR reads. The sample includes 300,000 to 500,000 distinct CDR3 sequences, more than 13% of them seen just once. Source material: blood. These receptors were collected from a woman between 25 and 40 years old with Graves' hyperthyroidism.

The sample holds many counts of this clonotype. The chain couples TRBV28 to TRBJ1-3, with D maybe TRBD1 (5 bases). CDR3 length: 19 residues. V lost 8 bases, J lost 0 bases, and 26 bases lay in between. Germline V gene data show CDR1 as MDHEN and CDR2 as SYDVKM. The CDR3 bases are TGTGCCAGCGTCTCTCCGGGCAGGGTCTTTGGCAACTCTGGAAACACCATATATTTT. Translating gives CASVSPGRVFGNSGNTIYF. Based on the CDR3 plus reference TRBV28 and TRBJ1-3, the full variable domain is DVKVTQSSRYLVKRTGEKVFLECVQDMDHENMFWYRQDPGLGLRLIYFSYDVKMKEKGDIPEGYSVSREKKERFSLILESASTNQTSMYLCASVSPGRVFGNSGNTIYFGEGSWLTVV.

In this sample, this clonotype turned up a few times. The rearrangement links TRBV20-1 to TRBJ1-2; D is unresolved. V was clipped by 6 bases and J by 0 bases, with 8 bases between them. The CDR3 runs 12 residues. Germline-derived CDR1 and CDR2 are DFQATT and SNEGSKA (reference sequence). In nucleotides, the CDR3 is TGCAGTGCGACCATAACTAACTATGGCTACACCTTC. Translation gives CSATITNYGYTF.

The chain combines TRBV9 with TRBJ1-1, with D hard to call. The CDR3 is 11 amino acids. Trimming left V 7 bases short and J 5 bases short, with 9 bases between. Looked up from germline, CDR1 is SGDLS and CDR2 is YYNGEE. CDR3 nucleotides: TGTGCCAGCGGTTGGGGAACTGAAGCTTTCTTT. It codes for CASGWGTEAFF.

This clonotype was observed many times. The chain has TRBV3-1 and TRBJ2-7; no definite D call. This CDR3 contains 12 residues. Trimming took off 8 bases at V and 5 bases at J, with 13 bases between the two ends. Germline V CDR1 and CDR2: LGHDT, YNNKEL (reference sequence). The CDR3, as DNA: TGTGCCAGCTCTGACGTCCCCCACGAGCAGTACTTC. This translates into CASSDVPHEQYF.

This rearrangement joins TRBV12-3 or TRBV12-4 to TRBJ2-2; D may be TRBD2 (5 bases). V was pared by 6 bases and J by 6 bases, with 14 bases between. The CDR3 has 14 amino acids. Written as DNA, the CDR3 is TGTGCCAGCAGCCCTGACCTGCGGGCCGGGGAGCTGTTTTTT. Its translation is CASSPDLRAGELFF.

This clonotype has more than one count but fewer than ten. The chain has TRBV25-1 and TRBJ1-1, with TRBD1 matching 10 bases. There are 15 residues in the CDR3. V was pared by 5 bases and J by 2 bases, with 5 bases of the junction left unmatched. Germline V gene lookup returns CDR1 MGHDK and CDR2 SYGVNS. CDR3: CASSPGTGDNTEAFF. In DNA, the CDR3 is TGTGCCAGCAGTCCCGGGACAGGGGACAACACTGAAGCTTTCTTT.

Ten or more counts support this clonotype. CDR3 loop: CASSPPGWDREANEQFF. CDR3 sequence (DNA): TGTGCCAGCTCACCACCCGGCTGGGACAGGGAAGCCAATGAGCAGTTCTTC. This sequence joins TRBV18 and TRBJ2-1, with TRBD1 matching over 9 bases. V dropped 0 bases and J dropped 6; count of bases not matched to a gene: 9. Germline V gives CDR1 KGHSH, CDR2 LQKENI. The length of the CDR3 is 17 residues.

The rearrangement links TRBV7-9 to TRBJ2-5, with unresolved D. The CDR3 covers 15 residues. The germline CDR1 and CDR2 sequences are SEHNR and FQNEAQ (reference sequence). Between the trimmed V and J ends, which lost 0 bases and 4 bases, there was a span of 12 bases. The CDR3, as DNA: TGTGCCAGCAGCTTAGCGGGCCCCCGGTCAGAGACCCAGTACTTC. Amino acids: CASSLAGPRSETQYF.

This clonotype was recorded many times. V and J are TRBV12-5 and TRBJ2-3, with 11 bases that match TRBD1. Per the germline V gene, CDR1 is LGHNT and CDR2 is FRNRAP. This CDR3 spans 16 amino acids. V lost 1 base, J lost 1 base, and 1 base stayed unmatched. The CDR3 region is CASGLGTGGRTDTQYF. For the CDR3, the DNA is TGTGCTAGTGGTTTGGGGACAGGGGGCCGCACAGATACGCAGTATTTT.

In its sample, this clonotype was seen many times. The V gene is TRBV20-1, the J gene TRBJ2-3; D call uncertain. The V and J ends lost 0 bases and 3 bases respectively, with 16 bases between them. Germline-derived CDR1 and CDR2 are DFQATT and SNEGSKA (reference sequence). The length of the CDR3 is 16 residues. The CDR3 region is CSARDSPRLWTDTQYF. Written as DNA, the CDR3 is TGCAGTGCTAGAGATAGTCCGCGCCTATGGACAGATACGCAGTATTTT.

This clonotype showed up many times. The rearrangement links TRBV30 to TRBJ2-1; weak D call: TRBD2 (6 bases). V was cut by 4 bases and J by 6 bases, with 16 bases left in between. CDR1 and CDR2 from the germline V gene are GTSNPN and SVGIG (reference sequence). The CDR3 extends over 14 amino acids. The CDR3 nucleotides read TGTGCCTGGAAGGGTGAGGCGGGACCCAATGAGCAGTTCTTC. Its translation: CAWKGEAGPNEQFF.

CDR3 residues: CSARGTSGMGAKNIQYF. As DNA, the CDR3 is TGCAGTGCTAGGGGGACTAGCGGGATGGGAGCCAAAAACATTCAGTACTTC. The gene calls are TRBV20-1 and TRBJ2-4; 13 nucleotides agree with TRBD2. Looked up from germline, CDR1 is DFQATT and CDR2 is SNEGSKA (reference sequence). This CDR3 region has 17 residues. The V gene end was trimmed by 3 bases and the J gene end by 0 bases; junction bases not matched to a gene: 5.

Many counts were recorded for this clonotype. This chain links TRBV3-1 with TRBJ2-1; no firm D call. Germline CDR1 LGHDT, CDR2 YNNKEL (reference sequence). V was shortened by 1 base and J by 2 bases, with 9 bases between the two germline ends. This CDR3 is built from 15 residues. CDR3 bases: TGTGCCAGCAGCCAAGCAGGTCAGACCTACAATGAGCAGTTCTTC. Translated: CASSQAGQTYNEQFF.

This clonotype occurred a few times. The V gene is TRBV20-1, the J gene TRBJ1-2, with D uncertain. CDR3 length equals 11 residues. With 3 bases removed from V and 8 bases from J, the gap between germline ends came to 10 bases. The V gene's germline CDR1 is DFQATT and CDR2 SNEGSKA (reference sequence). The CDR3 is CSAREVVGYTF. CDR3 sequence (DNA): TGCAGTGCTAGGGAGGTAGTGGGCTACACCTTC.

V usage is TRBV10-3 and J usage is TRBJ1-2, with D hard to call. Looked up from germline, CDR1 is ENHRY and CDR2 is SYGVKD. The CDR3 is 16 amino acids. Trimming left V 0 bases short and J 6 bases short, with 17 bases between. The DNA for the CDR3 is TGTGCCATCAGTGAGTCCCGAGATCGCCAGCTCCATGGCTACACCTTC. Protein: CAISESRDRQLHGYTF.

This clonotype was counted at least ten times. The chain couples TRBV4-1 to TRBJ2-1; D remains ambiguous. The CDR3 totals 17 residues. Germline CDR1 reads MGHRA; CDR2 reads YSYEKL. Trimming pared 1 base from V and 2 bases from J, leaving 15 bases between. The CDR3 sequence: CASSQVMAPVAYNEQFF. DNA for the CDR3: TGCGCCAGCAGCCAAGTAATGGCGCCCGTAGCCTACAATGAGCAGTTCTTC.

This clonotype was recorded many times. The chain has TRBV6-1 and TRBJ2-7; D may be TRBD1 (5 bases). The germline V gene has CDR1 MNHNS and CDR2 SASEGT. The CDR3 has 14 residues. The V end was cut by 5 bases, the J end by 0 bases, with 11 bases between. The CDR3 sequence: CASSLTDSSYEQYF. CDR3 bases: TGTGCCAGCAGTCTGACAGATAGCTCCTACGAGCAGTACTTC.

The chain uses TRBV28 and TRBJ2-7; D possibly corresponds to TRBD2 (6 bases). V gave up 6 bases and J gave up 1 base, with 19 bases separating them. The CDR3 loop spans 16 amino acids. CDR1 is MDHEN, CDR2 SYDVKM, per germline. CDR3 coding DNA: TGTGCCAGCAGGGGGGGAGACGGACCAATTTCCTACGAGCAGTACTTC. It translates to CASRGGDGPISYEQYF.

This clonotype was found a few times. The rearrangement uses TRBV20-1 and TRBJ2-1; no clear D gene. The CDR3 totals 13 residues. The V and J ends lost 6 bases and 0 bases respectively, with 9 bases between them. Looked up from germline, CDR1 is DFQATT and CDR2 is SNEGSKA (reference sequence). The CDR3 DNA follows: TGCAGTGCCGCCCGTGGCTCCTACAATGAGCAGTTCTTC. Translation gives CSAARGSYNEQFF.

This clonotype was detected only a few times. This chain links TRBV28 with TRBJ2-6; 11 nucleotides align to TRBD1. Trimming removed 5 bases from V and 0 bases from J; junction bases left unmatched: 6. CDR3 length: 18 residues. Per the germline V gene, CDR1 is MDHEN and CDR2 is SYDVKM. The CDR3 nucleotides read TGTGCCAGCAGTGAAAGGACAGGGGGCTTCTCTGGGGCCAACGTCCTGACTTTC. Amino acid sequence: CASSERTGGFSGANVLTF.

CDR3 in DNA: TGTGCCAGCAGTATGCTCGTATCCGGGGAGCTGTTTTTT. Translated: CASSMLVSGELFF. J is TRBJ2-2 and V is TRBV6-1, with unresolved D. Germline V lookup: CDR1 MNHNS, CDR2 SASEGT. The CDR3 is made up of 13 amino acids. Trimming removed 5 bases at V and 6 bases at J, with 10 bases between.

In DNA form, the CDR3 reads TGTGCCAGCAGTCAGGGACAGGGTCTGAGGGACAGCAATCAGCCCCAGCATTTT. This translates into CASSQGQGLRDSNQPQHF. V gene TRBV28 combines with J gene TRBJ1-5, with 9 bases identical to TRBD1. The junction had 12 bases not matched to a gene; V was cut back by 5 bases and J by 1 base. This CDR3 has 18 residues. Germline values: CDR1 MDHEN, CDR2 SYDVKM.

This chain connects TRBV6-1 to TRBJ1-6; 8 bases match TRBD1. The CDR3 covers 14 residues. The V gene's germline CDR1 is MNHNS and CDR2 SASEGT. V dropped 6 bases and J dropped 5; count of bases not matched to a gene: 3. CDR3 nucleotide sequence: TGTGCCAGCAGGGGACAGGCCAATAATTCACCCCTCCACTTT. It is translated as CASRGQANNSPLHF.

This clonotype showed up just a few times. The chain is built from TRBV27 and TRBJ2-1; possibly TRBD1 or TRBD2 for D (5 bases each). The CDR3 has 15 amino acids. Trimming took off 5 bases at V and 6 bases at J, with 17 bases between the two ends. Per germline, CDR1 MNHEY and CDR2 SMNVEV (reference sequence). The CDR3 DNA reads TGTGCCAGCAGTCCCCTGGGACCCAGCTCCAATGAGCAGTTCTTC. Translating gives CASSPLGPSSNEQFF.

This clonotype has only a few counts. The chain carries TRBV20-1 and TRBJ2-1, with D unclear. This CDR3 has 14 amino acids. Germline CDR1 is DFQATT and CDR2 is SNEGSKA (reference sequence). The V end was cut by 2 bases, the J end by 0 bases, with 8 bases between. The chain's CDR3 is CSARPSFSYNEQFF. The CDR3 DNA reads TGCAGTGCTAGACCCAGCTTCTCCTACAATGAGCAGTTCTTC.

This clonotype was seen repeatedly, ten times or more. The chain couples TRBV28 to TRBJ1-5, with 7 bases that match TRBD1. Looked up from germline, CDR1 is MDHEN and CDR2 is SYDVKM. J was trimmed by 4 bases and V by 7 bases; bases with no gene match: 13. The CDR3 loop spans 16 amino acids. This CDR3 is CASNYRGYRGNQPQHF. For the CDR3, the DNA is TGTGCCAGCAACTATCGGGGGTACAGGGGAAATCAGCCCCAGCATTTT.

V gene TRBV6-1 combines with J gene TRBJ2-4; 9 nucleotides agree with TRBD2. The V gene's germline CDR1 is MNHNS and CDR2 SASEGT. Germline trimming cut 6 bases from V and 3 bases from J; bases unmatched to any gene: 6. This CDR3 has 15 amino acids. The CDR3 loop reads CASRAAGGNKNIQYF. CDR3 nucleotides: TGTGCCAGCAGAGCAGCGGGAGGTAACAAAAACATTCAGTACTTC.